Listed below are T cell receptor beta chains from one sample, sequenced in a study of cytomegalovirus exposure and HLA in healthy donors. Produced via immunoSEQ multiplex PCR; TCRdb's table is partial and in-frame only. The data hold some 170,000 clones, with 72% observed a single time. Source material: PBMCs. These receptor sequences come from a human donor in good health. The CDR3 runs from the conserved cysteine through the conserved F or W. The D gene is left open where the match is weak. Clone sizes are given selectively: once, few, many, or a class where the clone is expanded.

v_gene,j_gene,d_gene,abundance,CDR3aa,CDR3nt
TRBV5-1,TRBJ2-5,TRBD2,NA,CASSTPSGAQETQYF,TGCGCCAGCAGCACACCTAGCGGGGCTCAAGAGACCCAGTACTTC
TRBV9,TRBJ1-4,TRBD1,NA,CASSPQQGENEKLFF,TGTGCCAGCAGCCCCCAACAGGGGGAGAATGAAAAACTGTTTTTT
TRBV19,TRBJ2-7,TRBD1,NA,CASRNRGSYEQYF,TGTGCCAGTAGGAACAGGGGATCCTACGAGCAGTACTTC
TRBV7-2,TRBJ2-3,TRBD2,NA,CASSGGTSGGFADTQYF,TGTGCCAGCAGCGGCGGGACTAGCGGGGGGTTTGCAGATACGCAGTATTTT
TRBV9,TRBJ2-5,TRBD2,few,CASSDPRLAGEETQYF,TGTGCCAGCAGCGACCCCCGGCTAGCGGGGGAAGAGACCCAGTACTTC
TRBV5-5,TRBJ2-6,NA,NA,CASSRTVADFSGANVLTF,TGTGCCAGCAGCCGGACAGTTGCTGATTTCTCTGGGGCCAACGTCCTGACTTTC
TRBV9,TRBJ1-2,NA,NA,CASSVEGDGYTF,TGTGCCAGCAGCGTAGAAGGGGATGGCTACACCTTC
TRBV10-3,TRBJ2-5,TRBD2,few,CAISGDSGGAGETQYF,TGTGCCATCAGTGGGGATAGCGGGGGGGCCGGGGAGACCCAGTACTTC
TRBV29-1,TRBJ2-3,TRBD2,NA,CSVAEGGSTDTQYF,TGCAGCGTTGCGGAGGGAGGGAGCACAGATACGCAGTATTTT
TRBV5-4,TRBJ2-7,TRBD2,NA,CASSWERGEEEQYF,TGTGCCAGCAGCTGGGAGCGGGGGGAAGAGGAGCAGTACTTC
TRBV7-6,TRBJ1-1,TRBD1,NA,CASSLVQGQANTEAFF,TGTGCCAGCAGCTTAGTGCAGGGACAGGCGAACACTGAAGCTTTCTTT
TRBV6-5,TRBJ2-7,TRBD2,NA,CASSPSGVGYEQYF,TGTGCCAGCAGTCCCAGCGGGGTAGGGTACGAGCAGTACTTC
TRBV6-5,TRBJ1-2,NA,NA,CATYDSANYGYTF,TGTGCCACCTATGACTCAGCTAACTATGGCTACACCTTC
TRBV5-1,TRBJ1-2,NA,NA,CASSLDGANYGYTF,TGCGCCAGCAGCCTGGACGGTGCTAACTATGGCTACACCTTC
TRBV27,TRBJ1-4,TRBD1,NA,CATGTGGSEKLFF,TGTGCCACCGGGACAGGTGGTTCCGAAAAACTGTTTTTT
TRBV19,TRBJ1-1,NA,NA,CASSIGGGNEAFF,TGTGCCAGTAGTATAGGGGGGGGCAATGAAGCTTTCTTT
TRBV15,TRBJ2-5,TRBD1,NA,CATSTRQGGWETQYF,TGTGCCACCAGCACTAGACAGGGCGGATGGGAGACCCAGTACTTC
TRBV19,TRBJ2-7,TRBD1,NA,CASSQGAGSYEQYF,TGTGCCAGTAGCCAGGGGGCAGGCTCCTACGAGCAGTACTTC
TRBV5-6,TRBJ1-6,NA,NA,CASSLNRQISPLHF,TGTGCCAGCAGCTTGAATCGTCAGATATCACCCCTCCACTTT
TRBV6-5,TRBJ2-2,NA,NA,CASGLAHTGELFF,TGTGCCAGCGGGCTAGCACACACCGGGGAGCTGTTTTTT
TRBV13,TRBJ1-3,NA,once,CASSFGVSGNTIYF,TGTGCCAGCAGCTTCGGGGTCTCTGGAAACACCATATATTTT
TRBV9,TRBJ2-1,TRBD1,NA,CASSSGQGADEQFF,TGTGCCAGCAGCTCAGGACAGGGGGCCGATGAGCAGTTCTTC
TRBV6-6,TRBJ1-6,NA,once,CASSYRGRGESPLHF,TGTGCCAGCAGTTACCGGGGCAGGGGAGAGTCACCCCTCCACTTT
TRBV5-1,TRBJ1-5,TRBD1,NA,CASSPGQGQARGQPQHF,TGCGCCAGCAGCCCGGGACAGGGACAGGCAAGGGGCCAGCCCCAGCATTTT
TRBV5-1,TRBJ2-7,NA,NA,CASSLEGVEQYF,TGCGCCAGCAGCTTGGAGGGGGTCGAGCAGTACTTC
TRBV5-1,TRBJ2-7,NA,NA,CASSLTTGTYEQYF,TGCGCCAGCAGCTTGACGACGGGAACCTACGAGCAGTACTTC
TRBV2,TRBJ2-3,TRBD1,NA,CASSDTGQGNIGTDTQYF,TGTGCCAGCAGTGATACGGGACAGGGTAACATTGGCACAGATACGCAGTATTTT
TRBV7-8,TRBJ2-5,TRBD2,NA,CASSHKRGGRETQYF,TGTGCCAGCAGCCACAAGCGGGGGGGCAGGGAGACCCAGTACTTC
TRBV12-5,TRBJ2-7,TRBD2,few,CASGLEGLDYEQYF,TGTGCTAGTGGTTTGGAAGGACTAGACTACGAGCAGTACTTC
TRBV6-6,TRBJ1-1,TRBD1,NA,CASSPNRGPEAFF,TGTGCCAGCAGCCCGAACAGGGGGCCTGAAGCTTTCTTT
TRBV6-5,TRBJ1-1,NA,once,CASSPDPGNTEAFF,TGTGCCAGCAGCCCCGACCCGGGGAACACTGAAGCTTTCTTT
TRBV6-1,TRBJ1-2,NA,many,CASSEALYTF,TGTGCCAGCAGTGAAGCGCTATACACCTTC
TRBV29-1,TRBJ1-5,NA,NA,CSVGVGGDNQPQHF,TGCAGCGTTGGAGTGGGGGGGGACAATCAGCCCCAGCATTTT
TRBV4-1,TRBJ1-1,NA,few,CASSQDPGRVGDTEAFF,TGCGCCAGCAGCCAAGATCCAGGGAGGGTGGGGGACACTGAAGCTTTCTTT
TRBV9,TRBJ1-1,NA,few,CASSVALGLTAEAFF,TGTGCCAGCAGCGTAGCACTAGGCCTGACCGCTGAAGCTTTCTTT
TRBV2,TRBJ1-1,TRBD1,few,CASRPPGQGAANTEAFF,TGTGCCAGCAGACCCCCGGGACAGGGGGCCGCGAACACTGAAGCTTTCTTT
TRBV30,TRBJ2-1,TRBD1,NA,CAWSATGTGGDEQFF,TGTGCCTGGAGTGCAACCGGGACAGGGGGGGATGAGCAGTTCTTC
TRBV9,TRBJ1-2,TRBD1,NA,CASSVETGHGYTF,TGTGCCAGCAGCGTAGAGACAGGGCATGGCTACACCTTC
TRBV6-9,TRBJ2-1,TRBD2,NA,CASSYRSSGGNEQFF,TGTGCCAGCAGTTATAGGTCTAGCGGGGGTAATGAGCAGTTCTTC
TRBV27,TRBJ1-2,NA,NA,CASSLAGNYGYTF,TGTGCCAGCAGTTTAGCAGGGAACTATGGCTACACCTTC
TRBV10-1,TRBJ1-1,TRBD1,NA,CASSWDRGNTEAFF,TGCGCCAGCAGTTGGGACAGGGGGAACACTGAAGCTTTCTTT
TRBV5-6,TRBJ2-5,NA,NA,CASSLSARAGRETQYF,TGTGCCAGCAGCTTGTCCGCGCGGGCCGGGCGTGAGACCCAGTACTTC
TRBV5-4,TRBJ2-1,NA,NA,CASVPAGSYNEQFF,TGTGCCAGCGTCCCGGCGGGCTCCTACAATGAGCAGTTCTTC
TRBV4-1,TRBJ2-2,NA,few,CASSQEGLGPGELFF,TGCGCCAGCAGCCAAGAGGGGCTAGGTCCCGGGGAGCTGTTTTTT
TRBV7-2,TRBJ1-1,NA,few,CASSSTGGYTEAFF,TGTGCCAGCAGCTCAACCGGGGGTTACACTGAAGCTTTCTTT
TRBV15,TRBJ1-1,NA,NA,CATSRADTEAFF,TGTGCCACCAGCAGAGCAGACACTGAAGCTTTCTTT
TRBV19,TRBJ2-2,TRBD2,NA,CASSLGGVNTGELFF,TGTGCCAGTAGTCTGGGAGGGGTGAACACCGGGGAGCTGTTTTTT